The clone carrying this T cell receptor (beta chain) was observed a few times. Its antigen remains unknown. RNA, once extracted, was reverse transcribed into cDNA for use as the sequencing template. Clones were sequenced by immunoSEQ multiplex PCR, and TCRdb holds only the in-frame ones, with some missing. The sample carries more than 95,000 clones, 45% to 50% recorded once. The sample is drawn from a study of CD8+ T cells in alopecia areata. Study-level points and caveats: In lesional scalp, particularly from alopecia totalis/universalis, clonality was higher than in normal scalp. TCR sharing across patients was less clear than in mice, possibly HLA-related.

This CDR3 has 14 residues. The germline V gene has CDR1 SQVTM and CDR2 ANQGSEA. The V end was cut by 6 bases, the J end by 5 bases, with 19 bases between. This sequence joins TRBV29-1 and TRBJ2-5; D possibly corresponds to TRBD1 (5 bases). This TCR was sampled from a human donor with alopecia areata. The sequenced sample was NKG2D-low CD8+ T cells sorted from blood. The CDR3 nucleotides are TGCAGCGTCCTGATGGGTCTACCAGGGGAGACCCAGTACTTC. Translating it yields CSVLMGLPGETQYF.